The 22 T cell receptor beta chains in this list originate from one sample, sequenced in a study of blood T cell repertoires in COVID-19. This table comes from immunoSEQ multiplex PCR, and its TCRdb copy is limited to in-frame clones, with some not included. Of 300,000 to 350,000 clones listed, over 85% are singletons. Source material: PBMCs or T cells enriched from blood (not recorded which). These receptors all come from a woman aged 25 to 39 who had recovered from COVID-19.

This chain connects TRBV11-2 to TRBJ1-3, with 7 positions matching TRBD1. This CDR3 comprises 17 residues. Germline V gene data show CDR1 as SGHAT and CDR2 as FQNNGV. After removal of 6 bases from V and 0 bases from J, the junction contained 11 bases not matched to a gene. In nucleotides, the CDR3 is TGTGCCAGCAGTCCCCGGGACAGTCTTTCCTCTGGAAACACCATATATTTT. Protein: CASSPRDSLSSGNTIYF.

This clone was detected only once. This chain joins TRBV25-1 and TRBJ2-1; 11 positions agree with TRBD2. The junction had 5 bases not matched to a gene; V was cut back by 4 bases and J by 6 bases. This CDR3 spans 15 amino acids. Germline values: CDR1 MGHDK, CDR2 SYGVNS. CDR3 region: CASSVRLAGSNEQFF. Here the CDR3 DNA reads TGTGCCAGCAGTGTTCGACTAGCGGGAAGCAATGAGCAGTTCTTC.

In its sample, this clone was seen a few times. The chain recombines TRBV9 with TRBJ1-1; TRBD1 is a possible D gene (5 bases). This CDR3 contains 14 residues. Germline values: CDR1 SGDLS, CDR2 YYNGEE. V was trimmed by 3 bases and J by 1 base, leaving 10 bases between them. DNA of the CDR3: TGTGCCAGCAGCGCGACAGTCAAGAACACTGAAGCTTTCTTT. Its protein is CASSATVKNTEAFF. Combining the CDR3 with reference TRBV9 and TRBJ1-1 gives the whole variable domain DSGVTQTPKHLITATGQRVTLRCSPRSGDLSVYWYQQSLDQGLQFLIQYYNGEERAKGNILERFSAQQFPDLHSELNLSSLELGDSALYFCASSATVKNTEAFFGQGTRLTVV.

This chain uses TRBV28 with TRBJ1-1; TRBD1 aligns across 9 bases. V gave up 5 bases and J gave up 5 bases; unmatched junction bases: 6. This CDR3 spans 14 amino acids. From germline, CDR1 is MDHEN and CDR2 SYDVKM. CDR3 sequence reads: CASSLTGGRTEAFF. CDR3 sequence (DNA): TGTGCCAGCAGTCTAACAGGGGGCAGAACTGAAGCTTTCTTT.

The rearrangement links TRBV6-5 to TRBJ2-1; the D gene is possibly TRBD2 (6 bases). Trimming left V 4 bases short and J 5 bases short, with 15 bases between. Germline-derived CDR1 and CDR2 are MNHEY and SVGAGI. CDR3 length equals 15 residues. The CDR3 sequence: CASSFDGSVDNEQFF. In DNA form, the CDR3 reads TGTGCCAGCAGTTTCGACGGGAGTGTCGACAATGAGCAGTTCTTC.

CDR3 residues: CASSPWGGDAEAFF. CDR3 DNA sequence: TGTGCCAGCTCACCCTGGGGGGGTGATGCTGAAGCTTTCTTT. This chain uses TRBV18 with TRBJ1-1; D might be TRBD1 (5 bases). The CDR3 extends over 14 amino acids. Trimming removed 3 bases from V and 6 bases from J, with 14 bases in between. Germline-derived CDR1 and CDR2 are KGHSH and LQKENI.

The rearrangement links TRBV5-1 to TRBJ2-1, with 8 bases that match TRBD2. Losses at the gene ends were 5 bases for V and 5 bases for J; bases not matched to a gene: 12. CDR3 size: 16 residues. Germline CDR1 reads SGHRS; CDR2 reads YFSETQ. CDR3 amino acids: CASSRTLAGLHNEQFF. The CDR3 DNA sequence: TGCGCCAGCAGTAGGACTCTAGCGGGCCTCCACAATGAGCAGTTCTTC.

The chain uses TRBV5-1 and TRBJ2-7; D unclear. Trimming pared 5 bases from V and 1 base from J, leaving 7 bases between. CDR1 and CDR2 from the germline V gene are SGHRS and YFSETQ. The CDR3 runs to 12 residues. The CDR3 region is CASRENSYEQYF. The DNA of the CDR3 is TGCGCCAGCAGAGAGAATTCCTACGAGCAGTACTTC. The variable domain in full, completed from reference TRBV5-1 and TRBJ2-7, reads KAGVTQTPRYLIKTRGQQVTLSCSPISGHRSVSWYQQTPGQGLQFLFEYFSETQRNKGNFPGRFSGRQFSNSRSEMNVSTLELGDSALYLCASRENSYEQYFGPGTRLTVT.

The V gene is TRBV28, the J gene TRBJ1-5; the D gene is possibly TRBD1 (5 bases). CDR1 MDHEN and CDR2 SYDVKM come from the germline V gene. With 5 bases removed from V and 2 bases from J, the gap between germline ends came to 16 bases. The CDR3 contains 16 residues. CDR3 protein: CASSDPGREGNQPQHF. In DNA, the CDR3 is TGTGCCAGCAGTGACCCCGGCAGGGAAGGCAATCAGCCCCAGCATTTT. The variable domain in full, completed from reference TRBV28 and TRBJ1-5, reads DVKVTQSSRYLVKRTGEKVFLECVQDMDHENMFWYRQDPGLGLRLIYFSYDVKMKEKGDIPEGYSVSREKKERFSLILESASTNQTSMYLCASSDPGREGNQPQHFGDGTRLSIL.

A single count supports this clone. This rearrangement joins TRBV21-1 to TRBJ2-1; TRBD1 was called by the table and not checked on the DNA. TRBV21-1 is reported as a pseudogene. This CDR3 contains 16 residues. DNA for the CDR3: TGTGCCAGCATCCTCGCTCCAGGGGCGACCTACAATGAGCAGTTCTTC. This gives the protein CASILAPGATYNEQFF.

The chain has TRBV3-1 (or the pseudogene TRBV3-2) and TRBJ2-7; weak D call: TRBD2 (5 bases). The ends were cut back, 0 bases at V and 2 bases at J, with 14 bases in the middle. Germline CDR1 reads LGHDT; CDR2 reads YNNKEL (reference sequence). The CDR3 consists of 16 residues. In DNA, the CDR3 is TGTGCCAGCAGCCAAGACTCGCTAGCCGCGGCCTACGAGCAGTACTTC. Protein sequence: CASSQDSLAAAYEQYF.

As DNA, the CDR3 is TGTGCCATCAGTGAGGATTATAGCACCAATGAGCAGTTCTTC. It is translated as CAISEDYSTNEQFF. The V gene is TRBV10-3, the J gene TRBJ2-1; D gene uncertain. CDR3 length: 14 residues. Germline V gene sequence: CDR1 ENHRY, CDR2 SYGVKD. Trimming removed 2 bases at V and 6 bases at J, with 11 bases between.

V usage is TRBV6-2 or TRBV6-3 and J usage is TRBJ2-1; TRBD2 aligns across 13 bases. This CDR3 contains 17 residues. The germline CDR1 and CDR2 sequences are MNHEY and SVGEGT. V was clipped by 7 bases and J by 7 bases; unmatched bases: 13. The CDR3 is CASTPARTSGSWNEQFF. In nucleotides, the CDR3 is TGTGCCAGCACCCCCGCTCGGACTAGCGGGAGTTGGAATGAGCAGTTCTTC.

This rearrangement joins TRBV7-9 to TRBJ2-7, with a possible D match to TRBD1 (5 bases). This CDR3 spans 14 amino acids. V was trimmed by 5 bases and J by 3 bases, leaving 14 bases between them. Germline CDR1 is SEHNR and CDR2 is FQNEAQ (reference sequence). CDR3 amino acids: CASSPPRTIYEQYF. The CDR3, as DNA: TGTGCCAGCAGCCCTCCTCGGACAATCTACGAGCAGTACTTC.

The chain recombines TRBV5-1 with TRBJ2-5; TRBD1 is a possible D gene (6 bases). Trimming removed 0 bases at V and 3 bases at J, with 12 bases between. Germline V lookup: CDR1 SGHRS, CDR2 YFSETQ. The CDR3 spans 15 residues. The DNA of the CDR3 is TGCGCCAGCAGCTTGGGGGGACACAGAAAAGAGACCCAGTACTTC. Translated, it gives CASSLGGHRKETQYF.

The chain has TRBV19 and TRBJ2-2; tentatively, D is TRBD1 (5 bases). Germline lookup yields CDR1 LNHDA and CDR2 SQIVND (reference sequence). Trimming pared 7 bases from V and 5 bases from J, leaving 23 bases between. This CDR3 is built from 17 residues. CDR3 in DNA: TGTGCCAGTATTGGTGCAGGGCCAGGTTTCCTAACCGGGGAGCTGTTTTTT. It specifies CASIGAGPGFLTGELFF.

In this sample, this clone turned up a few times. The rearrangement uses TRBV5-4 and TRBJ2-3; 9 bases align to TRBD2. The J segment lost 0 bases and the V segment lost 0 bases, leaving 11 bases of the junction unmatched. Germline values: CDR1 SGHNT, CDR2 YYREEE (reference sequence). The length of the CDR3 is 19 residues. The CDR3 spells CASSLEGLAGGWSTDTQYF. The DNA of the CDR3 is TGTGCCAGCAGCTTGGAGGGACTAGCTGGGGGTTGGAGCACAGATACGCAGTATTTT.

The chain employs TRBV5-4 and TRBJ1-3; D is perhaps TRBD1 (5 bases). The CDR3 is made up of 15 amino acids. Trimming took off 4 bases at V and 0 bases at J, with 11 bases between the two ends. Germline assignment: CDR1 SGHNT and CDR2 YYREEE (reference sequence). In DNA, the CDR3 is TGTGCCAGCAGCGACAGAACTCTCTCTGGAAACACCATATATTTT. Its translation: CASSDRTLSGNTIYF.

This sequence joins TRBV18 and TRBJ2-7; 8 bases align to TRBD2. Unmatched junction bases numbered 0, after V lost 0 bases and J lost 5 bases. The CDR3 sequence is 13 residues long. Germline V gene sequence: CDR1 KGHSH, CDR2 LQKENI. The CDR3 spells CASSPPGRDEQYF. The CDR3 bases are TGTGCCAGCTCACCACCCGGGAGGGACGAGCAGTACTTC.

For the CDR3, the DNA is TGTGCCAGCAGCCCCGGGACTAGCGGGAGGGCCTCGGCAGATACGCAGTATTTT. Amino acids: CASSPGTSGRASADTQYF. The chain couples TRBV6-2 or TRBV6-3 to TRBJ2-3; 16 bases map to TRBD2. V gave up 6 bases and J gave up 4 bases; unmatched junction bases: 10. The CDR3 totals 18 residues. CDR1 MNHEY and CDR2 SVGEGT come from the germline V gene.

This chain connects TRBV19 to TRBJ1-5, with D tentatively TRBD1 (5 bases). This CDR3 is 15 amino acids long. The ends were cut back, 3 bases at V and 5 bases at J, with 14 bases in the middle. The germline V gene has CDR1 LNHDA and CDR2 SQIVND (reference sequence). This chain's CDR3 is CASSMTAGVYQPQHF. In DNA, the CDR3 is TGTGCCAGTAGTATGACCGCGGGGGTTTATCAGCCCCAGCATTTT.

The count of this clone is one. The chain couples TRBV5-6 to TRBJ2-7, with 8 positions matching TRBD1. Looked up from germline, CDR1 is SGHDT and CDR2 is YYEEEE. The CDR3 contains 16 residues. The V and J ends lost 3 bases and 0 bases, in that order; junction bases with no gene match: 8. The CDR3 nucleotides read TGTGCCAGCAGCTCTAGGACAGGGAGCATCTCCTACGAGCAGTACTTC. This gives the protein CASSSRTGSISYEQYF.